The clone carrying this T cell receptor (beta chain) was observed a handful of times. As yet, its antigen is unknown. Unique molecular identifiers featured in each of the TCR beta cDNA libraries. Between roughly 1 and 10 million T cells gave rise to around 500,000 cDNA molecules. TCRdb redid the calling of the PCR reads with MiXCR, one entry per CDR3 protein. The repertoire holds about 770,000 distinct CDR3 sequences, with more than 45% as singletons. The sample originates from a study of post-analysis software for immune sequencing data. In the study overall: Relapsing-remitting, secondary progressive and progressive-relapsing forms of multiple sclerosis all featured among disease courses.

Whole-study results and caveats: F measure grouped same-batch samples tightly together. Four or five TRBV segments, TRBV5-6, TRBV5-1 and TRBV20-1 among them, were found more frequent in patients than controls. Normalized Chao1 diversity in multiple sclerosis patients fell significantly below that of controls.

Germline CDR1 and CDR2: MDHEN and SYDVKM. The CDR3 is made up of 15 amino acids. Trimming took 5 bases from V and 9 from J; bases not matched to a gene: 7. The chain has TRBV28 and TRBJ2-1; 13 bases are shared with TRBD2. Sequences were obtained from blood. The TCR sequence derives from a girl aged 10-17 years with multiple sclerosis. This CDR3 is CASSARTSGSPEQFF. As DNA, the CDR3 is TGTGCCAGCAGTGCCCGGACTAGCGGGAGCCCTGAGCAGTTCTTC.